This TCR beta chain emerged from a study of OX40 agonist ivuxolimab in advanced cancers. Study-level background: The costimulatory receptor OX40 (CD134) was targeted by ivuxolimab, a fully human IgG2 agonistic monoclonal antibody. Intravenous ivuxolimab was administered to patients every 2 weeks at six dose levels: 0.01, 0.1, 0.3, 1.5, 3 and 10 mg/kg. Among the approximately 50 dose-escalation patients, around 20 had hepatocellular carcinoma, roughly 15 melanoma, 9 renal cell carcinoma and 9 head and neck cancer. A male proportion of under 85% and a mean age of 60 years, ranging from 23 to 79, were recorded for the dose-escalation cohort. Patients were allowed to have had prior anti-PD-1, anti-PD-L1 or anti-CTLA-4 therapy, and approximately 40% of the dose-escalation patients had been treated with checkpoint inhibitors. Partial responses occurred in three dose-escalation patients: two with cutaneous melanoma and one with hepatocellular carcinoma. The purpose of peripheral TCRbeta sequencing was to test whether ivuxolimab changed TCR sequence diversity and led to clonal T-cell expansion. The paper reports the monotherapy dose-escalation portion (N = 52 patients) of the phase I ivuxolimab trial.

The trial excluded patients who had a history of autoimmune disease or were on systemic immunosuppression. In every dose cohort, peripheral blood was drawn for TCR sequencing at baseline, cycle 4 day 1, and cycle 7 day 1. The samples were taken from a phase I, first-in-human, multicenter, open-label dose-escalation trial of ivuxolimab. Adults with locally advanced or metastatic melanoma, renal cell, hepatocellular, or head and neck squamous cell carcinoma were enrolled in the trial. Before TCR sequencing, CD4+ T cells and CD8+ T cells were sorted from peripheral blood as separate populations. This clone was recorded once. Its antigen is still unknown. No clone much larger than this one lies a single base away; base qualities are absent. Genomic DNA was extracted from sorted cells for sequencing of the TCRbeta CDR3 region. The immunoSEQ Assay was used to sequence the TCRbeta CDR3 regions. The table comes from immuneACCESS by way of TCRdb, which keeps in-frame sequences with V and J called. Part of the clones is missing from these tables; in studies checked, under half for an unresolved V gene and the rest for unknown reasons. The sample contains 50,000 or so clones, approximately 90% of them found a single time. Jointly, the top ten make up roughly 28% of the sample.

The study at large found these results: In partial responders in the 0.1-3.0 mg/kg groups, normalized peripheral clonal expansion was found to be among the lowest, especially among CD8+ T cells. Low levels of normalized T-cell clonal expansion were also shown by some nonresponding patients. After ivuxolimab, expanded clones were on average more numerous among CD8+ T cells than among CD4+ T cells. Clonal expansion of both CD4+ and CD8+ blood T cells was observed from baseline to week 6 at doses 0.1 to 3.0 mg/kg. Antigen specificity was not determined for the clonally expanded peripheral T cells.

The CDR3 spans 17 residues, from the cysteine through the phenylalanine. The only DNA kept is the CDR3, 51 bases in frame from the first base. From V the trimming removes 6 bases and from J it removes 3 bases, while the gene matches leave 9 bases of the junction unaccounted for. As encoded in the germline V gene (reference sequence), CDR1 is MNHEY while CDR2 is SMNVEV. Sequenced here: CD4+ or CD8+ T cells sorted from blood, sampled in a trial of the OX40 agonist ivuxolimab. Rearrangement joined TRBV27 to TRBJ2-3; 13 junctional bases match TRBD2. This receptor was taken from an adult with an advanced solid tumor such as melanoma, head and neck, liver or kidney cancer. This receptor carries the CDR3 CASSPGLAGVLTDTQYF. The DNA reads as follows: TGTGCCAGCAGCCCCGGACTAGCGGGGGTGTTGACAGATACGCAGTATTTT.